This T cell receptor (beta chain) appears in the sequencing data of a study of blood T cell repertoires in COVID-19. Per the study methods: Amplification with reference gene primers provided the estimates of nucleated cell counts. Clones were sequenced by immunoSEQ multiplex PCR, and TCRdb holds only the in-frame ones, with some missing. From that table come the V and J calls and clone size; the DNA was used to work out D and trimming. The sample records roughly 150,000 clones, about 88% being singletons. The CDR3 extends over 12 amino acids. Germline V gene data show CDR1 as ENHRY and CDR2 as SYGVKD. Between the trimmed V and J ends, which lost 0 bases and 8 bases, there was a span of 7 bases.

The chain employs TRBV10-3 and TRBJ1-1; D gene unclear. Sample: peripheral blood. The TCR comes from a woman aged 50 to 60 with COVID-19, enrolled during active disease. The CDR3: CAISESGEEAFF. The DNA of the CDR3 is TGTGCCATCAGTGAGTCGGGCGAGGAAGCTTTCTTT.